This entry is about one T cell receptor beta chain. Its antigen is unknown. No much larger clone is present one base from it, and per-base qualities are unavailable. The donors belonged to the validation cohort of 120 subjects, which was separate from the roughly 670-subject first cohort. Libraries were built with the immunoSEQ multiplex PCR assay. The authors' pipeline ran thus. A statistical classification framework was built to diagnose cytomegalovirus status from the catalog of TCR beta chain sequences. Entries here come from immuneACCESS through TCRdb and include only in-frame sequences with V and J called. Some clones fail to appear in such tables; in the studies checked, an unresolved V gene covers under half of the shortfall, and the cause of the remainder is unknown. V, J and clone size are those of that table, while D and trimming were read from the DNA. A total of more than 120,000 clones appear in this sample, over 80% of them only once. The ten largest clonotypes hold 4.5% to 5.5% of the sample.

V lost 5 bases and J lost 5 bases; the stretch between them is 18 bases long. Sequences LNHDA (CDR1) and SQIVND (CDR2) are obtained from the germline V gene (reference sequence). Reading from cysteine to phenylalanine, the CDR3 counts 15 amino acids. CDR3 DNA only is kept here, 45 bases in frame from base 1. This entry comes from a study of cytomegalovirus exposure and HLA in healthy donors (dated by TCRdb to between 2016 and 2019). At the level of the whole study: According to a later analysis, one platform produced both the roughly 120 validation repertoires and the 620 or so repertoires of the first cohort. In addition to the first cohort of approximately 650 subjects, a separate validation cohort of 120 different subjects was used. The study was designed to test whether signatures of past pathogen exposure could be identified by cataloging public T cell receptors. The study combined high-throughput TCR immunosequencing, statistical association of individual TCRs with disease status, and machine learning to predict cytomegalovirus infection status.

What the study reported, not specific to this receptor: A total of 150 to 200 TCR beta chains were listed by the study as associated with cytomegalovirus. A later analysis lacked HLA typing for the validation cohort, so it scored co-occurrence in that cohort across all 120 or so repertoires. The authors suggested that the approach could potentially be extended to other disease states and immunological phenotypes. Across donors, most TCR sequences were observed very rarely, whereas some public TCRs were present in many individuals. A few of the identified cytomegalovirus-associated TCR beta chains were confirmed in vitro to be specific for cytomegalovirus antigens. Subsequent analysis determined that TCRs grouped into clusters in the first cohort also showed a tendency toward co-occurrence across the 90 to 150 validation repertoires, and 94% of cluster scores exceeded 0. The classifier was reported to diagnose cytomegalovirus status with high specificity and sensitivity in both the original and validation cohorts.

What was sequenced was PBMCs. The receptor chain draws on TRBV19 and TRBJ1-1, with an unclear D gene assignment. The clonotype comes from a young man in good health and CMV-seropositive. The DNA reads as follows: TGTGCCAGTAGTGTATTTGGGGAGAGGAGGACTGAAGCTTTCTTT. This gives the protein CASSVFGERRTEAFF.